These 10 T cell receptor beta chains were all obtained from the same sample, sequenced in a study of T cells in Graves' hyperthyroidism and ophthalmopathy. Amplification of TCR beta CDR3 regions was performed using RNA transcripts as template. A set of HTBI primers served as the primers for a first-round RT-PCR of the TCR CDR3. One entry per CDR3 protein, called by TCRdb with MiXCR from the multiplex PCR reads. Of under 400,000 distinct CDR3 sequences listed, 14% are singletons. The specimen was blood. The receptors come from a woman aged 60-75 years with Graves' hyperthyroidism.

Many counts were recorded for this clonotype. The chain joins TRBV11-3 to TRBJ1-6, with D unclear. This CDR3 spans 15 amino acids. Germline V gene data show CDR1 as SGHNT and CDR2 as YENEEA. V was pared by 3 bases and J by 13 bases, with 19 bases between. The CDR3 loop is CASSLSHNPPRPLHF. The CDR3 coding sequence is TGTGCCAGCAGCTTGAGCCACAATCCCCCCAGGCCCCTCCACTTT.

This clonotype was counted many times. The chain couples TRBV29-1 to TRBJ1-2; 8 bases match TRBD1. Trimming removed 5 bases from V and 0 bases from J; junction bases left unmatched: 5. Germline-derived CDR1 and CDR2 are SQVTM and ANQGSEA. The CDR3 totals 14 residues. The CDR3 DNA reads as TGCAGCGTTTCCGGACAGGGCACTAACTATGGCTACACCTTC. This sequence encodes CSVSGQGTNYGYTF.

J is TRBJ2-4 and V is TRBV30, with D hard to call. Germline assignment: CDR1 GTSNPN and CDR2 SVGIG (reference sequence). The V gene lost 2 bases and the J gene lost 1 base, with 15 bases spanning the gap. CDR3 length equals 16 residues. CDR3 region: CAWSQPAMGAKNIQYF. The CDR3 DNA is TGTGCCTGGAGTCAACCAGCGATGGGGGCCAAAAACATTCAGTACTTC. The full variable domain, in which reference TRBV30 and TRBJ2-4 provide the parts outside the CDR3, is SQTIHQWPATLVQPVGSPLSLECTVEGTSNPNLYWYRQAAGRGLQLLFYSVGIGQISSEVPQNLSASRPQDRQFILSSKKLLLSDSGFYLCAWSQPAMGAKNIQYFGAGTRLSVL.

The chain links TRBV6-1 to TRBJ1-2; tentatively, D is TRBD1 (5 bases). The CDR3 loop spans 13 amino acids. The V and J ends lost 0 bases and 7 bases respectively, with 9 bases between them. The germline CDR1 and CDR2 sequences are MNHNS and SASEGT. The CDR3 region has the DNA TGTGCCAGCAGTGAAGCGCTTCAGGGTGGCTACACCTTC. Residues: CASSEALQGGYTF.

The table lists this clonotype with many counts. V usage is TRBV28 and J usage is TRBJ2-3, with a weak D call TRBD2 (6 bases). From germline, CDR1 is MDHEN and CDR2 SYDVKM. The CDR3 sequence is 16 residues long. Between the trimmed V and J ends, which lost 1 base and 4 bases, there was a span of 15 bases. The CDR3 region has the DNA TGTGCCAGCAGTTTATTTAGCGGAAGGGAAGCAGATACGCAGTATTTT. This sequence encodes CASSLFSGREADTQYF.

This clonotype occurred many times. This sequence joins TRBV2 and TRBJ1-5; D perhaps matches TRBD1 (6 bases). Germline V gene lookup returns CDR1 SNHLY and CDR2 FYNNEI. Trimming removed 6 bases from V and 0 bases from J, with 9 bases in between. This CDR3 comprises 14 residues. Here the CDR3 reads CASRGQNSNQPQHF. CDR3 bases: TGTGCCAGCAGAGGACAGAATAGCAATCAGCCCCAGCATTTT. Filled out from reference TRBV2 and TRBJ1-5, the complete variable domain reads EPEVTQTPSHQVTQMGQEVILRCVPISNHLYFYWYRQILGQKVEFLVSFYNNEISEKSEIFDDQFSVERPDGSNFTLKIRSTKLEDSAMYFCASRGQNSNQPQHFGDGTRLSIL.

This clonotype was seen only a few times. V and J are TRBV12-3 or TRBV12-4 and TRBJ2-7, with TRBD2 matching over 13 bases. Germline trimming cut 6 bases from V and 3 bases from J; bases unmatched to any gene: 8. The CDR3 runs 16 residues. The CDR3 bases are TGTGCCAGCAGAAAGATTGGGACTAGCGGGAACTACGAGCAGTACTTC. As protein: CASRKIGTSGNYEQYF.

This clonotype was seen at least ten times. CDR3 nucleotide sequence: TGTGCCAGCACCCCCCAGACAGGGACTCCTTTCTTT. Translating it yields CASTPQTGTPFF. This rearrangement joins TRBV13 to TRBJ1-1; 7 nucleotides align to TRBD1. The CDR3 runs to 12 residues. CDR1 is PRHDT, CDR2 FYEKMQ, per germline (reference sequence). After removal of 7 bases from V and 12 bases from J, the junction contained 11 bases not matched to a gene.

This clonotype was observed many times. The chain is built from TRBV30 and TRBJ2-7, with 7 positions matching TRBD1. Germline lookup yields CDR1 GTSNPN and CDR2 SVGIG (reference sequence). V lost 4 bases and J lost 3; bases outside the gene matches: 6. CDR3 length: 13 residues. In nucleotides, the CDR3 is TGTGCCTGGACGAAGGGACAGCACTACGAGCAGTACTTC. This translates into CAWTKGQHYEQYF.

This clonotype occurred many times. The chain joins TRBV11-2 to TRBJ2-1, with D tentatively TRBD1 (5 bases). The germline V gene encodes CDR1 SGHAT and CDR2 FQNNGV. The CDR3 is made up of 17 amino acids. V lost 6 bases, J lost 5 bases, and 23 bases lay in between. This chain's CDR3 is CASRSAYFRVRDNEQFF. The CDR3 DNA reads TGTGCCAGCAGATCCGCCTACTTCAGGGTTCGAGACAATGAGCAGTTCTTC.